Following are 22 T cell receptor beta chains from one sample sequenced in a study of post-analysis software for immune sequencing data. Study-wide results and caveats: Patients carried 4 or 5 TRBV segments more frequently than controls did, and TRBV5-6, TRBV5-1 and TRBV20-1 were among them.

Their target antigens are unknown. Every TCR beta cDNA library bore unique molecular identifiers. Each CDR3 protein is one row after TCRdb ran MiXCR on the PCR reads. The table shows approximately 570,000 distinct CDR3 sequences, with roughly 46% occurring only once. Specimen: blood. Source of these receptors: a girl aged 5 to 17 with multiple sclerosis.

The V call is TRBV7-2, the J call TRBJ2-5, with a weak D call TRBD2 (5 bases). The germline gives CDR1 SGHTA, CDR2 FQGNSA. Trimming removed 4 bases at V and 2 bases at J, with 11 bases between. The CDR3 sequence is 14 residues long. The CDR3 region is CASSSRRSQETQYF. CDR3 coding DNA: TGTGCCAGCAGCTCTCGGAGGAGTCAAGAGACCCAGTACTTC. Drawing the rest from reference TRBV7-2 and TRBJ2-5, the complete variable domain is GAGVSQSPSNKVTEKGKDVELRCDPISGHTALYWYRQSLGQGLEFLIYFQGNSAPDKSGLPSDRFSAERTGGSVSTLTIQRTQQEDSAVYLCASSSRRSQETQYFGPGTRLLVL.

This chain uses TRBV28 with TRBJ2-3, with no clear D. V lost 5 bases and J lost 6, with 18 bases in between. Germline lookup yields CDR1 MDHEN and CDR2 SYDVKM. The CDR3 has 15 residues. The CDR3 spells CASSTATHGLDTQYF. The CDR3 bases are TGTGCCAGCAGTACCGCTACTCACGGTCTGGATACGCAGTATTTT. The variable domain in full, completed from reference TRBV28 and TRBJ2-3, reads DVKVTQSSRYLVKRTGEKVFLECVQDMDHENMFWYRQDPGLGLRLIYFSYDVKMKEKGDIPEGYSVSREKKERFSLILESASTNQTSMYLCASSTATHGLDTQYFGPGTRLTVL.

The chain carries TRBV20-1 and TRBJ2-3; unclear D gene. V shed 3 bases and J shed 8 bases, with 12 bases lying between them. Germline-derived CDR1 and CDR2 are DFQATT and SNEGSKA (reference sequence). The length of the CDR3 is 12 residues. The CDR3 spells CSARPQTFTQYF. The CDR3 DNA is TGCAGTGCTAGGCCCCAAACGTTTACGCAGTATTTT.

This clonotype was observed at least ten times. J is TRBJ2-3 and V is TRBV7-3, with 8 bases fitting TRBD2. The V gene end was trimmed by 1 base and the J gene end by 5 bases; junction bases not matched to a gene: 11. Germline V gene sequence: CDR1 SGHTA, CDR2 FQGTGA. The CDR3 loop spans 17 amino acids. CDR3 protein: CASSLKKASGPRDTQYF. For the CDR3, the DNA is TGTGCCAGCAGCTTAAAAAAGGCTAGCGGGCCCCGAGATACGCAGTATTTT.

The gene calls are TRBV20-1 and TRBJ1-1; tentative D call: TRBD1 (5 bases). V was clipped by 3 bases and J by 5 bases, with 13 bases between them. CDR1 is DFQATT, CDR2 SNEGSKA, per germline (reference sequence). This CDR3 spans 13 amino acids. The CDR3 region is CSASRLGVTEAFF. As DNA, the CDR3 is TGCAGTGCTAGTCGTCTGGGGGTTACTGAAGCTTTCTTT.

This clonotype was detected a few times. The J gene is TRBJ2-1, the V gene TRBV20-1; no definite D call. The V gene's germline CDR1 is DFQATT and CDR2 SNEGSKA (reference sequence). Trimming pared 7 bases from V and 5 bases from J, leaving 15 bases between. This CDR3 is 13 amino acids long. CDR3 in amino acids: CSVEAQSNNEQFF. CDR3 bases: TGCAGTGTAGAGGCCCAAAGTAACAATGAGCAGTTCTTC.

V gene TRBV4-1 combines with J gene TRBJ2-7, with TRBD2 identical over 8 bases. Per the germline V gene, CDR1 is MGHRA and CDR2 is YSYEKL. The CDR3 is 15 amino acids. V shed 2 bases and J 2 bases; nucleotides not matched to a gene: 5. CDR3 in DNA: TGCGCCAGCAGCCAATCCGGGGGGGGCACCTACGAGCAGTACTTC. It yields the protein CASSQSGGGTYEQYF.

This clonotype was observed a handful of times. The chain is built from TRBV20-1 and TRBJ2-5; D ambiguous. The length of the CDR3 is 12 residues. Germline loops: CDR1 DFQATT, CDR2 SNEGSKA (reference sequence). V was clipped by 2 bases and J by 0 bases, with 4 bases between them. The CDR3 is CSARRYQETQYF. The CDR3 bases are TGCAGTGCTAGAAGGTACCAAGAGACCCAGTACTTC.

The chain uses TRBV12-3 or TRBV12-4 and TRBJ2-1; TRBD1 matches 9 bases. CDR3 length: 14 residues. Trimming took 6 bases from V and 10 from J; bases not matched to a gene: 10. CDR3 loop: CASSVRQGVLEQFF. CDR3 sequence (DNA): TGTGCCAGCAGCGTGAGACAGGGGGTATTAGAGCAGTTCTTC.

The chain combines TRBV4-1 with TRBJ2-3, with D perhaps matching TRBD2 (6 bases). The CDR3 totals 17 residues. The V gene's germline CDR1 is MGHRA and CDR2 YSYEKL. Trimming stripped 7 bases from V and 3 bases from J, with 23 bases between. CDR3 sequence: CASNPLGVEGRTDTQYF. Written as DNA, the CDR3 is TGCGCCAGCAATCCCCTGGGGGTAGAGGGGAGGACAGATACGCAGTATTTT.

The chain joins TRBV25-1 to TRBJ1-2, with TRBD1 as a possible D gene (5 bases). Trimming took 7 bases from V and 6 from J, leaving 15 bases between them. CDR1 is MGHDK and CDR2 is SYGVNS in the germline V gene. The CDR3 totals 13 residues. CDR3 protein: CASTLGDSDGYTF. CDR3 nucleotide sequence: TGTGCCAGCACTCTAGGAGACAGCGATGGCTACACCTTC.

The rearrangement links TRBV5-1 to TRBJ2-1, with 9 bases fitting TRBD1. The CDR3 runs 15 residues. V was clipped by 4 bases and J by 8 bases; unmatched bases: 10. CDR1 is SGHRS and CDR2 is YFSETQ in the germline V gene. The CDR3 loop is CASSLAGTGLDEQFF. CDR3 coding DNA: TGCGCCAGCAGCCTCGCCGGGACAGGGCTGGATGAGCAGTTCTTC.

Only a few counts were recorded for this clonotype. This chain connects TRBV29-1 to TRBJ1-2; D remains ambiguous. CDR3 length: 13 amino acids. V was trimmed by 7 bases and J by 3 bases, leaving 15 bases between them. The germline CDR1 and CDR2 sequences are SQVTM and ANQGSEA. The CDR3 coding sequence is TGCAGCGCGCCCGAGGAGGGTGACTATGGCTACACCTTC. Encoded protein: CSAPEEGDYGYTF.

The chain combines TRBV5-1 with TRBJ2-6, with D tentatively TRBD1 (5 bases). This CDR3 spans 20 amino acids. Germline values: CDR1 SGHRS, CDR2 YFSETQ. Trimming cost V 0 bases and J 0 bases, with 19 bases left between them. CDR3 nucleotides: TGCGCCAGCAGCTTGGGACAGTTTATTATTTACCGCTCTGGGGCCAACGTCCTGACTTTC. Its translation: CASSLGQFIIYRSGANVLTF.

This sequence joins TRBV5-1 and TRBJ2-7, with D tentatively TRBD2 (6 bases). This CDR3 region has 13 residues. Trimming removed 4 bases at V and 2 bases at J, with 10 bases between. Germline loops: CDR1 SGHRS, CDR2 YFSETQ. CDR3 sequence: CASSGGSAYEQYF. For the CDR3, the DNA is TGCGCCAGCAGCGGAGGGTCCGCCTACGAGCAGTACTTC.

The gene calls are TRBV12-3 or TRBV12-4 and TRBJ1-4, with unresolved D. The CDR3 has 14 residues. Trimming removed 1 base at V and 4 bases at J, with 7 bases between. Here the CDR3 reads CASSLGLGNEKLFF. CDR3 sequence (DNA): TGTGCCAGCAGTTTAGGTCTCGGTAATGAAAAACTGTTTTTT.

The chain joins TRBV7-8 to TRBJ2-3, with 8 bases that match TRBD1. The CDR3 has 15 residues. The V and J ends lost 5 bases and 3 bases, in that order; junction bases with no gene match: 7. Germline loops: CDR1 SGHVS, CDR2 FQNEAQ. CDR3 coding DNA: TGTGCCAGCAGCGCTTACAGGGGGTCGACAGATACGCAGTATTTT. Translation gives CASSAYRGSTDTQYF.

The V call is TRBV27, the J call TRBJ1-4, with D unresolved. This CDR3 has 14 residues. Germline V lookup: CDR1 MNHEY, CDR2 SMNVEV (reference sequence). The V and J ends lost 6 bases and 2 bases respectively, with 10 bases between them. CDR3 protein: CASRFAGTNEKLFF. As DNA, the CDR3 is TGTGCCAGCAGGTTTGCCGGGACTAATGAAAAACTGTTTTTT.

This clonotype was observed once. The chain combines TRBV7-9 with TRBJ1-5; TRBD1 matches 7 bases. The CDR3 spans 13 residues. With V trimmed by 4 bases and J by 7 bases, 4 bases remained unmatched. Per the germline V gene, CDR1 is SEHNR and CDR2 is FQNEAQ (reference sequence). The CDR3 DNA sequence: TGTGCCAGCAGCTACGAACAGGGGCAGCCCCAGCATTTT. It specifies CASSYEQGQPQHF.

The genes are TRBV4-1 and TRBJ1-5, with D unclear. V gave up 4 bases and J gave up 6 bases, with 19 bases separating them. Germline V gene lookup returns CDR1 MGHRA and CDR2 YSYEKL. The CDR3 is made up of 16 amino acids. In nucleotides, the CDR3 is TGCGCCAGCAGCCCCCGTGATGGGGATGTGGCTCAGCCCCAGCATTTT. Amino acids: CASSPRDGDVAQPQHF.

The chain employs TRBV12-3 or TRBV12-4 and TRBJ1-1; D is unresolved. V was shortened by 5 bases and J by 0 bases, with 7 bases between the two germline ends. CDR3 size: 13 residues. CDR3 sequence: CASSPWVNTEAFF. CDR3 nucleotides: TGTGCCAGCAGTCCTTGGGTGAACACTGAAGCTTTCTTT.

This chain links TRBV7-2 with TRBJ2-1, with 7 bases lining up with TRBD2. Per germline, CDR1 SGHTA and CDR2 FQGNSA. The CDR3 totals 16 residues. V dropped 4 bases and J dropped 9; count of bases not matched to a gene: 15. The CDR3 DNA sequence: TGTGCCAGCAGCTACCTGCTTAGCGGGTCGGGTAGTGAGCAGTTCTTC. Translating it yields CASSYLLSGSGSEQFF.